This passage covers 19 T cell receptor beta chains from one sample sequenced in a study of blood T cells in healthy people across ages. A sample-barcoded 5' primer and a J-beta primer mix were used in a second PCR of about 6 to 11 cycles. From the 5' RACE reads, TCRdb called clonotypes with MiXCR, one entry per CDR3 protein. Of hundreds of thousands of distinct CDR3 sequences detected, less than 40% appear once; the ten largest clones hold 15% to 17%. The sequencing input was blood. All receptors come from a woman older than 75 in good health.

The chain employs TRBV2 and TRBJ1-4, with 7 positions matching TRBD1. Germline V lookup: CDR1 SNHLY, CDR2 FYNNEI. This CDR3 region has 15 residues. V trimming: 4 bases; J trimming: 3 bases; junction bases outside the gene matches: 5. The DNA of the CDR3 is TGTGCCAGCAGTGTCCGACAGGGTTCTAATGAAAAACTGTTTTTT. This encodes CASSVRQGSNEKLFF.

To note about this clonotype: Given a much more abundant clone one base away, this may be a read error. The CDR3 here is CASRWGSPGGSSYEQFF. In DNA form, the CDR3 reads TGCGCCAGCAGGTGGGGCAGCCCCGGGGGAAGTTCCTACGAGCAGTTCTTC. The J gene is TRBJ2-1, the V gene TRBV5-1; D is possibly TRBD2 (6 bases). This CDR3 is built from 17 residues. V lost 5 bases and J 10 bases, leaving 28 bases between the germline ends. The germline gives CDR1 SGHRS, CDR2 YFSETQ.

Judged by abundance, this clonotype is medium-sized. The chain's CDR3 is CASSPDRVGGYTF. CDR3 nucleotides: TGCGCCAGCAGCCCGGACAGGGTAGGCGGCTACACCTTC. The V gene is TRBV5-1, the J gene TRBJ1-2, with 8 bases aligning to TRBD1. CDR1 SGHRS and CDR2 YFSETQ come from the germline V gene. The CDR3 spans 13 residues. After removal of 4 bases from V and 8 bases from J, the junction contained 7 bases not matched to a gene. Full variable domain (rest looked up from reference TRBV5-1 and TRBJ1-2): KAGVTQTPRYLIKTRGQQVTLSCSPISGHRSVSWYQQTPGQGLQFLFEYFSETQRNKGNFPGRFSGRQFSNSRSEMNVSTLELGDSALYLCASSPDRVGGYTFGSGTRLTVV.

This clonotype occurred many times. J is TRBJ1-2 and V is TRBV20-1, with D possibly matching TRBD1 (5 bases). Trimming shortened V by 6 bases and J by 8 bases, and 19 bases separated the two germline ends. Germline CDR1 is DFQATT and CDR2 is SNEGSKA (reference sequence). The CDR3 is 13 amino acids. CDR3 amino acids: CSAGKGRSEGYTF. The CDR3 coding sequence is TGCAGTGCAGGAAAGGGGCGCTCCGAAGGCTACACCTTC.

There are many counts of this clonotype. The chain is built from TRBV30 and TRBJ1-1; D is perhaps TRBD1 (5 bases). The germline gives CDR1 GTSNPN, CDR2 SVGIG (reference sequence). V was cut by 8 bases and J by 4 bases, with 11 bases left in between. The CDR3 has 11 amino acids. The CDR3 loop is CARGRVTEAFF. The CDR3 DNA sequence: TGTGCCCGGGGCCGGGTCACTGAAGCTTTCTTT.

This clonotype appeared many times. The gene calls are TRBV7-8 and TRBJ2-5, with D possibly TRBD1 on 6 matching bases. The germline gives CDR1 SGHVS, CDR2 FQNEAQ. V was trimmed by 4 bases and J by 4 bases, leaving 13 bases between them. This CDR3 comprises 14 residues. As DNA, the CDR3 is TGTGCCAGCAGCTACAGGGCAGACCGAGAGACCCAGTACTTC. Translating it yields CASSYRADRETQYF.

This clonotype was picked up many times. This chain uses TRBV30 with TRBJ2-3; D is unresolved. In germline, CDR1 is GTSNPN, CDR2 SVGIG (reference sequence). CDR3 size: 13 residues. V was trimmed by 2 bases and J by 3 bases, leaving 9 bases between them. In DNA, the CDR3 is TGTGCCTGGAGTCCAGGCCGGACAGATACGCAGTATTTT. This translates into CAWSPGRTDTQYF.

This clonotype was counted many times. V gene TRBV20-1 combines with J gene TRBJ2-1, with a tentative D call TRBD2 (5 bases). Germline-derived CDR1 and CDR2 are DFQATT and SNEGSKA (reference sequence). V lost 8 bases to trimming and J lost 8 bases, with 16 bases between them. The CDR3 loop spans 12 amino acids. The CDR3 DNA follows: TGCAGTCAACTGGGCCTCGGGGATGAGCAGTTCTTC. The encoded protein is CSQLGLGDEQFF.

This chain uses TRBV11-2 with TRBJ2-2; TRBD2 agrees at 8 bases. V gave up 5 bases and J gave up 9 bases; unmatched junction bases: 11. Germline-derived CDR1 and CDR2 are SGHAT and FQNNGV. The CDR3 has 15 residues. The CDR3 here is CASSPTRGAPRELFF. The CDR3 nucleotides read TGTGCCAGCAGCCCCACGCGGGGGGCGCCCCGGGAGCTGTTTTTT.

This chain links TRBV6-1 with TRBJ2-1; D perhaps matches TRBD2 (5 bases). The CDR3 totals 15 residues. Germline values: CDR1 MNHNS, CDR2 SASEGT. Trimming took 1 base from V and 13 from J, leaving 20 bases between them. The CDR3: CASSEVSLAEETQFF. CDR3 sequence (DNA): TGTGCCAGCAGTGAAGTATCGCTAGCAGAAGAGACCCAGTTCTTC.

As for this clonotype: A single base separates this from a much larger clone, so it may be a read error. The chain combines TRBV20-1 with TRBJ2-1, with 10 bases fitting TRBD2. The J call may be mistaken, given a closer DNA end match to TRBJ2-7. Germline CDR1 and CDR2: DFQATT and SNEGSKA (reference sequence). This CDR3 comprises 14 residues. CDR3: CSATKRGGYNEQYF. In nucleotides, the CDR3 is TGCAGTGCTACCAAGCGGGGGGGCTACAATGAGCAGTACTTC.

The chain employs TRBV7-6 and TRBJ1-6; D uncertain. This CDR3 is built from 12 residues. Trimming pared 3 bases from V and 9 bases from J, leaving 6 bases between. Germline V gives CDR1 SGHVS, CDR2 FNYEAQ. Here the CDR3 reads CASSFSGSPLHF. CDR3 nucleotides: TGTGCCAGCAGCTTTTCAGGTTCACCCCTCCACTTT.

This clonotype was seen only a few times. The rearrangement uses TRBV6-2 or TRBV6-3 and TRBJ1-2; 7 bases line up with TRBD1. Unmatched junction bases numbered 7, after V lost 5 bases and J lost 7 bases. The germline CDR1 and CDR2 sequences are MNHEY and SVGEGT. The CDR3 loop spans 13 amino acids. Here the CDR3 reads CASSVSRQGGYTF. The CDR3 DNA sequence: TGTGCCAGCAGTGTTTCTCGACAGGGTGGCTACACCTTC.

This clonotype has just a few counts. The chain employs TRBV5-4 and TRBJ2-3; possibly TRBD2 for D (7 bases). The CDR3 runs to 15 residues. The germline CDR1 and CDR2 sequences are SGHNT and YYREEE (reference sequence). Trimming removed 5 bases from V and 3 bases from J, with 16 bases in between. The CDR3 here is CASSWGGRWTDTQYF. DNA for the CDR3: TGTGCCAGCAGTTGGGGGGGGCGGTGGACAGATACGCAGTATTTT.

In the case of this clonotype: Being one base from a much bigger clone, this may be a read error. In DNA, the CDR3 is TGTGCCAGCAGCTTAGCGGAGCGGGGGGGCCTTAGTGAGCAGTTCTTC. Encoded protein: CASSLAERGGLSEQFF. The V and J genes are TRBV7-2 and TRBJ2-1; 10 bases are shared with TRBD2. Looked up from germline, CDR1 is SGHTA and CDR2 is FQGNSA. V shed 0 bases, J shed 9 bases, and the junction held 8 bases outside the gene matches. The CDR3 length is 16 residues.

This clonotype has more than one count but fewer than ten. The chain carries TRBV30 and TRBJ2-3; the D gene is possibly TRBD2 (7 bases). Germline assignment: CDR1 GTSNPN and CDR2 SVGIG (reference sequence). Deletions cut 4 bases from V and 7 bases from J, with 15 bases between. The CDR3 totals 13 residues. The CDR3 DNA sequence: TGTGCCTGGATCATTAGGGGGGGGCATACGCAGTATTTT. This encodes CAWIIRGGHTQYF.

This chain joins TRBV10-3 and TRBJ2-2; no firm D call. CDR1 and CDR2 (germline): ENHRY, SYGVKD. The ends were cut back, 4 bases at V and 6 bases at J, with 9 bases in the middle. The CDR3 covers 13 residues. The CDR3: CAISASTSGELFF. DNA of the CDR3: TGTGCCATCAGTGCCTCTACCTCCGGGGAGCTGTTTTTT.

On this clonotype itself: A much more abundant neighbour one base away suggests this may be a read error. The CDR3 nucleotides read TGTGCCAGCAGTCCGTGGGGGGCGCCTGTCTCTGGGGCCAACGTCCTGACTTTC. It translates to CASSPWGAPVSGANVLTF. This chain uses TRBV6-1 with TRBJ2-6; either TRBD1 or TRBD2 may supply D (6 bases each). V shed 5 bases and J shed 0 bases, with 17 bases lying between them. Germline V lookup: CDR1 MNHNS, CDR2 SASEGT. The CDR3 length is 18 residues.

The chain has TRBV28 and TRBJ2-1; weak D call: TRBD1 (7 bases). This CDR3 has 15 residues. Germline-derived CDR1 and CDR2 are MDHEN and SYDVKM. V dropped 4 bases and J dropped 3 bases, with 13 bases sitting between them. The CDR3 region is CASSSGGTDYNEQFF. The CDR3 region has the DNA TGTGCCAGCAGTTCTGGGGGGACAGACTACAATGAGCAGTTCTTC.